The clone carrying this T cell receptor beta chain has a count of ten or more. No antigen is known for it. Trimming took 8 bases from V and 6 from J, leaving 11 bases between them. CDR3 length: 13 residues. Per germline, CDR1 SNHLY and CDR2 FYNNEI. This specimen comes from a study of breast tumors, draining lymph nodes, adjacent tissues. Each CDR3 protein gets one entry after TCRdb re-called the multiplex PCR reads with MiXCR. The sample has some 250,000 distinct CDR3 sequences; 30% to 35% are singletons. Findings and caveats of the study: Compared with basal-like, luminal-like tumors shared significantly more repertoire with nontumor tissue. Tumor T cell lymph node origin was a supported hypothesis, not proven. Compared with lymph nodes, tumors were less diverse; compared with nontumor tissue, more. The data were judged consistent with most tumor T cells coming from lymph node and expanding in tumor.

Samples came from axillary lymph nodes draining the breast cancer. The receptor's source is a female donor with breast cancer. Some clones in this sample may be carry-over from other donors' samples. V gene TRBV2 combines with J gene TRBJ1-6; tentative D call: TRBD1 (5 bases). The specimen was axillary lymph node tissue. The CDR3 coding sequence is TGTGCCAGCGAATGGGGGTTTAATTCACCCCTCCACTTT. Translation gives CASEWGFNSPLHF.